This entry lists 2 T cell receptor beta chains sequenced from one sample in a study of CD8+CD57+ T cells in acquired aplastic anemia. It was patients with CD8+CD57+ cell expansion by flow cytometry who were chosen for sequencing. TCR beta VDJ and CDR3 profiles were obtained from a genomic DNA template. Each CDR3 protein is one row after TCRdb ran MiXCR on the reads. The repertoire holds approximately 150,000 distinct CDR3 sequences, with around 47% as singletons. Sequences were obtained from sorted CD4+, CD8+, or CD8+CD57+ T cells (not recorded which) from PBMCs. These receptors came from a human donor with aplastic anemia.

This clonotype showed up just a few times. The chain is built from TRBV19 and TRBJ2-7, with D hard to call. CDR1 is LNHDA and CDR2 is SQIVND in the germline V gene (reference sequence). This CDR3 has 14 residues. With 6 bases removed from V and 2 bases from J, the gap between germline ends came to 14 bases. The CDR3 sequence is CASSRRDRAYEQYF. For the CDR3, the DNA is TGTGCCAGTAGCAGACGTGATAGAGCCTACGAGCAGTACTTC.

The rearrangement links TRBV24-1 to TRBJ2-7, with D uncertain. Germline V gives CDR1 KGHDR, CDR2 SFDVKD. The ends were cut back, 3 bases at V and 3 bases at J, with 5 bases in the middle. This CDR3 region has 12 residues. CDR3 coding DNA: TGTGCCACCAGTGATCCGGGCTACGAGCAGTACGTC. It is translated as CATSDPGYEQYV.